The 11 T cell receptor beta chains below come from one sample, sequenced in a study of Ad26.COV2.S vaccination and SARS-CoV-2 variants. TCRdb's copy holds only in-frame clones and misses some; the assay was immunoSEQ multiplex PCR. This sample has over 400,000 clones; approximately 92% occur once, and the top ten carry approximately 2.5%. Treatment here: around 19 received Ad26.COV2.S at low or high dose, single or two shots; about five received placebo; per-sample allocation not given. The samples date from day 63 after the first vaccine or placebo injection. Sequenced here: peripheral blood, sampled in a trial of Ad26.COV2.S vaccine versus placebo. Source of these receptors: a person between 18 and 59 years old who received the Ad26.COV2.S COVID-19 vaccine or a placebo.

The chain joins TRBV10-3 to TRBJ2-3, with 9 bases matching TRBD1. V lost 4 bases to trimming and J lost 4 bases; unmatched junction nucleotides: 9. Germline CDR1 and CDR2: ENHRY and SYGVKD. This CDR3 is 16 amino acids long. The CDR3 DNA sequence: TGTGCCATCAGTGGCGGGACACAGGGGGCGTCAGATACGCAGTATTTT. This gives the protein CAISGGTQGASDTQYF.

The V and J genes are TRBV11-3 and TRBJ2-7; unclear D gene. Trimming took 5 bases from V and 3 from J, leaving 17 bases between them. Germline assignment: CDR1 SGHNT and CDR2 YENEEA. The CDR3 sequence is 15 residues long. CDR3 bases: TGTGCCAGCAGCATAATCGGAAAGAATGGCTACGAGCAGTACGTC. Translating it yields CASSIIGKNGYEQYV.

This chain uses TRBV27 with TRBJ2-1; 7 nucleotides line up with TRBD2. Germline loops: CDR1 MNHEY, CDR2 SMNVEV (reference sequence). The CDR3 spans 16 residues. Unmatched junction bases numbered 10, after V lost 5 bases and J lost 3 bases. The CDR3 sequence: CASSPKRDLYYNEQFF. CDR3 bases: TGTGCCAGCAGTCCAAAGCGGGACCTATACTACAATGAGCAGTTCTTC.

The chain is built from TRBV7-9 and TRBJ2-1, with a tentative D call TRBD1 (5 bases). Germline V gives CDR1 SEHNR, CDR2 FQNEAQ (reference sequence). This CDR3 is 15 amino acids long. V was cut by 5 bases and J by 3 bases, with 14 bases left in between. The CDR3 coding sequence is TGTGCCAGCAGCGCCCCCAGGGCCTACTACAATGAGCAGTTCTTC. Its protein product is CASSAPRAYYNEQFF.

The chain joins TRBV14 to TRBJ2-7; no definite D call. The germline V and J ends were trimmed by 1 base and 5 bases, with 18 bases remaining between them. CDR3 size: 16 residues. Per the germline V gene, CDR1 is SGHDN and CDR2 is FVKESK. CDR3 DNA sequence: TGTGCCAGCAGCCAAGCTGACTGGCAGGTTCTCGACGAGCAGTACTTC. It encodes CASSQADWQVLDEQYF.

The chain has TRBV4-2 and TRBJ2-3, with TRBD2 matching 7 bases. Germline CDR1 reads LGHNA; CDR2 reads YNFKEQ. The CDR3 has 15 residues. With 6 bases clipped from V and 5 bases from J, the junction kept 11 bases outside the gene matches. DNA of the CDR3: TGTGCCAGCAGGTTTTCTGGACTAGTGGAAGATACGCAGTATTTT. Protein sequence: CASRFSGLVEDTQYF.

The chain has TRBV2 and TRBJ2-5, with D maybe TRBD1 (6 bases). Looked up from germline, CDR1 is SNHLY and CDR2 is FYNNEI. Trimming left V 8 bases short and J 0 bases short, with 13 bases between. CDR3 length: 14 residues. The CDR3 loop reads CASSGQTYQETQYF. The CDR3 bases are TGTGCCAGCTCCGGACAGACGTACCAAGAGACCCAGTACTTC.

This chain joins TRBV3-1 (or the pseudogene TRBV3-2) and TRBJ1-1, with 11 bases identical to TRBD1. Germline-derived CDR1 and CDR2 are LGHDT and YNNKEL (reference sequence). The CDR3 has 22 amino acids. V trimming: 4 bases; J trimming: 0 bases; junction bases outside the gene matches: 22. Here the CDR3 reads CASSLCNAGTGGYSCLNTEAFF. CDR3 bases: TGTGCCAGCAGCCTTTGTAACGCCGGGACAGGGGGATACTCATGTTTGAACACTGAAGCTTTCTTT.

This rearrangement joins TRBV7-3 to TRBJ2-1; TRBD2 might be the D (5 bases). CDR3 length equals 15 residues. The germline CDR1 and CDR2 sequences are SGHTA and FQGTGA. V dropped 5 bases and J dropped 5 bases, with 16 bases sitting between them. CDR3 nucleotides: TGTGCCAGCAGCGACCCCGGTGACTACAACAATGAGCAGTTCTTC. Protein sequence: CASSDPGDYNNEQFF.

The chain joins TRBV11-3 to TRBJ2-3; 7 bases fit TRBD2. Per the germline V gene, CDR1 is SGHNT and CDR2 is YENEEA. V lost 0 bases and J lost 3; bases outside the gene matches: 18. The CDR3 runs 20 residues. CDR3 sequence (DNA): TGTGCCAGCAGCTTAGATCGGGCGGTCCTGGCGGGAGTGCTGACAGATACGCAGTATTTT. Amino acid sequence: CASSLDRAVLAGVLTDTQYF.

The V gene is TRBV7-2, the J gene TRBJ1-6; possibly TRBD1 for D (6 bases). V was clipped by 4 bases and J by 9 bases, with 16 bases between them. Germline-derived CDR1 and CDR2 are SGHTA and FQGNSA. The CDR3 loop spans 15 amino acids. CDR3 DNA sequence: TGTGCCAGCAGCTATTCACAGGGAGGAGGTTCACCCCTCCACTTT. As protein: CASSYSQGGGSPLHF.